This TCR beta chain came from a study of blood T cell repertoires in COVID-19. The CDR3 spans 15 residues. The germline V gene has CDR1 SGHAT and CDR2 FQNNGV. Trimming shortened V by 5 bases and J by 2 bases, and 15 bases separated the two germline ends. Authors' data handling: Reference gene primer amplification gave nucleated cell count estimates. Measured with immunoSEQ multiplex PCR; TCRdb has only the in-frame clones, and not every one. The V and J calls and clone size are taken from that table; D and trimming were inferred from the DNA. The sample records some 75,000 clones, about 85% being singletons. Seattle's cohort entered during active infection and was followed longitudinally.

Sequences were obtained from peripheral blood. The V and J genes are TRBV11-2 and TRBJ1-1; D is perhaps TRBD1 (6 bases). This TCR came from a man aged 45-60 years with COVID-19, enrolled during active disease. The CDR3 protein is CASSTYQGRNTEAFF. The CDR3 region has the DNA TGTGCCAGCAGCACCTACCAGGGGCGAAACACTGAAGCTTTCTTT.